This T cell receptor beta chain was obtained from a study of control samples from healthy donors and cancer patients (TCRdb year 2020). The library was generated by the immunoSEQ multiplex PCR assay. TCRdb took over this immuneACCESS table, retaining in-frame rearrangements with V and J assigned. Such tables are incomplete; in checked studies, under half of the missing clones stem from an unresolved V gene, and the remainder is unexplained. This sample lists around 150,000 clones; around 90% were detected once. The ten largest clones take up 12% of the sample. Remarks on this clone: No antigen is known for it. No qualities accompany the bases; no much larger clone lies one base away.

The CDR3 measures 17 amino acids from cysteine to phenylalanine. The entry retains the CDR3 DNA only, 51 bases that are in frame from base 1. Trimming costs V 2 bases and J 0 bases, and their ends lie 14 bases apart. CDR1 MGHDK and CDR2 SYGVNS were looked up in the germline V gene. The specimen sequenced was blood. The sequence was obtained from a young man in good health. The rearrangement joined TRBV25-1 to TRBJ2-1, with the D gene too uncertain to name. Here the CDR3 is given as CASSESPRASSYNEQFF. The DNA sequence follows: TGTGCCAGCAGTGAAAGCCCCCGGGCCAGCTCCTACAATGAGCAGTTCTTC.